Described below is a single TCR beta chain sequence and its context. The data were taken from a study of blood T cell repertoires in COVID-19. Study at large: Sites in the United States, Italy and Spain provided acute and convalescent COVID-19 samples.

Repertoires were generated with immunoSEQ multiplex PCR, while TCRdb's copy carries only in-frame clones and drops some. The sample has tens of thousands of clones, around 81% seen once. V dropped 2 bases and J dropped 7 bases, with 17 bases sitting between them. Germline CDR1 is SGHTA and CDR2 is FQGNSA. CDR3 length: 15 residues. The sequenced sample was peripheral blood. This TCR came from a human donor in a cohort sampled during active COVID-19. The chain is built from TRBV7-2 and TRBJ1-1, with TRBD1 as a possible D gene (5 bases). The CDR3 loop reads CASSLTVGRVDEAFF. The CDR3 DNA sequence: TGTGCCAGCAGCTTAACTGTTGGCAGGGTCGATGAAGCTTTCTTT.